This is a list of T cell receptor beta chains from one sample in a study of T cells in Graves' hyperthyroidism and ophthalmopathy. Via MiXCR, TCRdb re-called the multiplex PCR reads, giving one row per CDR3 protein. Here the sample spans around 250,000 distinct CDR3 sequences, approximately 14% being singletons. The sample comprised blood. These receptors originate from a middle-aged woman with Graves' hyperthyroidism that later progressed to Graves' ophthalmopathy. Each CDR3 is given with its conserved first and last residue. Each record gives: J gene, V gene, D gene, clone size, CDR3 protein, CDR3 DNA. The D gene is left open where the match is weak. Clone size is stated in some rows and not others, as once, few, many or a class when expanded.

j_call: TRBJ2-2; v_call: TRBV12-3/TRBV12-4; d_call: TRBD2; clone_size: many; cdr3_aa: CASRGTSGRAGELFF; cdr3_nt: TGTGCCAGCAGGGGGACTAGCGGGAGGGCCGGGGAGCTGTTTTTT
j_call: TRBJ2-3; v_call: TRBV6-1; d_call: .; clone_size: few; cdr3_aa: CASGTPADTQYF; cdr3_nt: TGTGCCAGCGGGACTCCGGCAGATACGCAGTATTTT
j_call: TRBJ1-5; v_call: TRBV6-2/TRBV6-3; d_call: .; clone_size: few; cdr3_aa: CASKRLLSNQPQHF; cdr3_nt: TGTGCCAGCAAGCGGCTTCTTAGCAATCAGCCCCAGCATTTT
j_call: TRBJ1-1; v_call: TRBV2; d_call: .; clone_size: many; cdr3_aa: CASSTEQATEAFF; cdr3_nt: TGTGCCAGCAGTACCGAACAGGCCACTGAAGCTTTCTTT
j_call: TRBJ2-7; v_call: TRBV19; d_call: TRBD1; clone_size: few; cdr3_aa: CASRGRDRAYEQYF; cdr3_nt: TGTGCCAGTAGAGGGAGGGACAGGGCCTACGAGCAGTACTTC
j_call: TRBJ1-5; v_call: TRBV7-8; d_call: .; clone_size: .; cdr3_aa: CSSSSLGTSAGDQPQHF; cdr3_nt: TGTTCCAGCAGCTCTTTGGGGACGTCGGCGGGCGATCAGCCCCAGCATTTT
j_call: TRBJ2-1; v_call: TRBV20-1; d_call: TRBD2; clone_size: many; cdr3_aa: CSAYASGSYDEQFF; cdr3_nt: TGCAGTGCTTACGCTAGCGGGAGTTATGATGAGCAGTTCTTC
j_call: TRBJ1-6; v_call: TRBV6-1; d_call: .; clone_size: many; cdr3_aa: CASSEAHFRSYNSPLHF; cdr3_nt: TGTGCCAGCAGTGAAGCGCATTTTCGCTCCTATAATTCACCCCTCCACTTT
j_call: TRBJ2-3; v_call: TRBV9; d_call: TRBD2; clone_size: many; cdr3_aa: CASSVSPSGGPTDTQYF; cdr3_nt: TGTGCCAGCAGCGTGTCACCGTCGGGAGGGCCGACAGATACGCAGTATTTT
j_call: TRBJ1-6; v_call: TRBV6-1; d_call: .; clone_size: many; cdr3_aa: CASRSHSPLHF; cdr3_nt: TGTGCCAGCAGGTCCCATTCACCCCTCCACTTT
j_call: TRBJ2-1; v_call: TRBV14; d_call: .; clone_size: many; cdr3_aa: CASSPLITATEQFF; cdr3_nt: TGTGCCAGCAGCCCCCTTATTACAGCGACTGAGCAGTTCTTC
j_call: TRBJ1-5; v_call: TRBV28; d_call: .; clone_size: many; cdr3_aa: CASSLERKGNQPQHF; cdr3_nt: TGTGCCAGCAGTTTAGAGAGGAAGGGCAATCAGCCCCAGCATTTT
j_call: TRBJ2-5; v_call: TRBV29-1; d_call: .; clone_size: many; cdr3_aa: CSAGTAQETQYF; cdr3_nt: TGCAGCGCCGGGACGGCGCAAGAGACCCAGTACTTC
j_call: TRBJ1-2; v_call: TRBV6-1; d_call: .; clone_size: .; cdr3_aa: CASHSRDGGYGYTF; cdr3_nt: TGTGCCAGCCATAGTCGGGACGGGGGGTATGGCTACACCTTC
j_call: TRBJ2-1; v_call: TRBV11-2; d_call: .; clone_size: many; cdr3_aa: CASSPTPRGRAYNEQFF; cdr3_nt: TGTGCCAGCAGCCCGACCCCCCGCGGGCGAGCCTACAATGAGCAGTTCTTC
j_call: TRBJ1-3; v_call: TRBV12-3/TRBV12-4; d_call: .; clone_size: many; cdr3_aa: CASTSPIGPAKYGTIYF; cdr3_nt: TGTGCCAGCACCTCTCCTATCGGGCCAGCCAAATATGGCACCATATATTTT
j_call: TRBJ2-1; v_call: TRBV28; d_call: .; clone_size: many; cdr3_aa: CASSFPVYFLSSYNEQFF; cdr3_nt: TGTGCCAGCAGTTTTCCCGTTTACTTTTTAAGCTCCTACAATGAGCAGTTCTTC
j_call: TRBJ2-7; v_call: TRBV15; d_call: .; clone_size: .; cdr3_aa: CATSRDLGVSYEQYF; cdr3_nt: TGTGCCACCAGCAGAGATCTAGGGGTCTCCTACGAGCAGTACTTC
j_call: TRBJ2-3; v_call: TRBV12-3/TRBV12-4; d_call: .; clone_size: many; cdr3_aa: CASSFGGGADTQYF; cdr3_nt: TGTGCCAGCAGTTTTGGGGGGGGCGCAGATACGCAGTATTTT
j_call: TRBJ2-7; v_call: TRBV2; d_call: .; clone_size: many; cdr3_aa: CASLVSASSYEQYF; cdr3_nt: TGTGCCAGCCTAGTGTCGGCCTCAAGCTACGAGCAGTACTTC
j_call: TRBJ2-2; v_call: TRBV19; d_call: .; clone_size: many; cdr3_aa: CASTPGFLNTGELFF; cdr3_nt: TGTGCCAGTACTCCGGGCTTCTTAAACACCGGGGAGCTGTTTTTT
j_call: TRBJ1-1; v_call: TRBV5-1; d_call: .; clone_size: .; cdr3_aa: CASSPHDGYTEAFF; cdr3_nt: TGCGCCAGCAGCCCTCACGATGGGTACACTGAAGCTTTCTTT
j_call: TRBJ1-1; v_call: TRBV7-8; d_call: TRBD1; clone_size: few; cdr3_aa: CASSLGQAGGNTEAFF; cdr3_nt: TGTGCCAGCAGCTTAGGGCAGGCAGGGGGGAACACTGAAGCTTTCTTT
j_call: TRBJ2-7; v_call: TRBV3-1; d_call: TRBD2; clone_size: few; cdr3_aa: CASSRPGLGVHEQYF; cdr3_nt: TGTGCCAGCAGCCGACCGGGACTAGGTGTCCACGAGCAGTACTTC
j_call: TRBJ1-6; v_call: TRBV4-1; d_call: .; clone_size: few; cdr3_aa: CASSHPSLGTNSPLHF; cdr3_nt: TGCGCCAGCAGCCACCCCTCCTTGGGGACGAATTCACCCCTCCACTTT